This T cell receptor (beta chain) was sequenced in a study of control samples from healthy donors and cancer patients. The CDR3 has 15 amino acids. V lost 4 bases to trimming and J lost 0 bases, with 12 bases between them. Germline V gene lookup returns CDR1 MGHRA and CDR2 YSYEKL. Method: immunoSEQ multiplex PCR; TCRdb's copy keeps in-frame clones and lacks some. The sample holds around 81,000 clones, 90% to 95% seen once. This clonotype was obtained from a woman aged 30 to 39 in good health. This chain uses TRBV4-1 with TRBJ1-1; weak D call: TRBD1 (5 bases). The material sequenced was blood. In DNA form, the CDR3 reads TGCGCCAGCAGCCGCTCAGACAGTGTGAACACTGAAGCTTTCTTT. Amino acid sequence: CASSRSDSVNTEAFF.